Presented here are 14 T cell receptor beta chains from one specimen sequenced in a study of cytomegalovirus exposure and HLA in healthy donors. The study ran its PCR with 60 Vbeta and 13 Jbeta primers. Clones were read by immunoSEQ multiplex PCR, and TCRdb kept only the in-frame ones, dropping some. The sample consists of more than 90,000 clones, approximately 74% of them appearing once. Sequenced: PBMCs. The receptors come from a woman aged 40-49 years in good health and CMV-seronegative.

This clone was found a few times. The V call is TRBV5-1, the J call TRBJ1-6; 7 nucleotides align to TRBD1. This CDR3 region has 14 residues. Germline trimming cut 0 bases from V and 9 bases from J; bases unmatched to any gene: 3. Looked up from germline, CDR1 is SGHRS and CDR2 is YFSETQ. As DNA, the CDR3 is TGCGCCAGCAGCTTGGGACAGGGTGGTTCACCCCTCCACTTT. This translates into CASSLGQGGSPLHF.

The chain recombines TRBV5-6 with TRBJ1-4; D unclear. V shed 0 bases and J shed 8 bases, with 5 bases lying between them. The CDR3 loop spans 12 amino acids. Germline V gene data show CDR1 as SGHDT and CDR2 as YYEEEE. The CDR3 coding sequence is TGTGCCAGCAGCTTGGGGCCGGAAAAACTGTTTTTT. The encoded protein is CASSLGPEKLFF.

The rearrangement links TRBV28 to TRBJ2-2; D possibly corresponds to TRBD2 (6 bases). V was trimmed by 5 bases and J by 0 bases, leaving 13 bases between them. CDR3 length: 16 residues. Germline CDR1 and CDR2: MDHEN and SYDVKM. CDR3 sequence reads: CASSPLLAPNTGELFF. CDR3 DNA: TGTGCCAGCAGTCCTCTACTAGCTCCGAACACCGGGGAGCTGTTTTTT.

This chain uses TRBV7-9 with TRBJ1-3; no clear D. Germline-derived CDR1 and CDR2 are SEHNR and FQNEAQ (reference sequence). This CDR3 contains 16 residues. Trimming removed 5 bases at V and 0 bases at J, with 14 bases between. CDR3 nucleotides: TGTGCCAGCAGCACAGCGCTAGCAACCTCTGGAAACACCATATATTTT. This encodes CASSTALATSGNTIYF. Complete variable domain (other parts from reference TRBV7-9 and TRBJ1-3): DTGVSQNPRHKITKRGQNVTFRCDPISEHNRLYWYRQTLGQGPEFLTYFQNEAQLEKSRLLSDRFSAERPKGSFSTLEIQRTEQGDSAMYLCASSTALATSGNTIYFGEGSWLTVV.

The rearrangement uses TRBV6-1 and TRBJ2-7; no clear D. Per germline, CDR1 MNHNS and CDR2 SASEGT. Trimming removed 7 bases from V and 0 bases from J, with 13 bases in between. The CDR3 spans 14 residues. The CDR3 DNA is TGTGCCAGCAAACCAGGCTATTCCTCCTACGAGCAGTACTTC. Translated: CASKPGYSSYEQYF.

The chain links TRBV29-1 to TRBJ1-2, with a weak D call TRBD1 (6 bases). This CDR3 contains 12 residues. Between the trimmed V and J ends, which lost 7 bases and 4 bases, there was a span of 13 bases. Germline CDR1 and CDR2: SQVTM and ANQGSEA. Here the CDR3 reads CSDWGQGYGYTF. In nucleotides, the CDR3 is TGCAGCGACTGGGGGCAAGGCTATGGCTACACCTTC.

The chain links TRBV7-9 to TRBJ2-3; D is perhaps TRBD2 (5 bases). This CDR3 has 13 residues. The germline V gene encodes CDR1 SEHNR and CDR2 FQNEAQ (reference sequence). The V end lost 11 bases, the J end lost 6 bases, and 18 bases lay between the germline ends. CDR3 DNA sequence: TGTGCCGGAACTCAGCGGCCGGGGGATACGCAGTATTTT. Its protein product is CAGTQRPGDTQYF.

This clone came up once. The chain employs TRBV6-1 and TRBJ1-2; D remains unclear. The CDR3 sequence is 14 residues long. The ends were cut back, 0 bases at V and 5 bases at J, with 10 bases in the middle. CDR1 and CDR2 (germline): MNHNS, SASEGT. In DNA form, the CDR3 reads TGTGCCAGCAGTGAAGCCTCAGAAGAATATGGCTACACCTTC. Translating it yields CASSEASEEYGYTF.

Sample share makes this clone medium-sized (0.01 to 0.1%). The chain is built from TRBV18 and TRBJ2-7; 9 bases are a match to TRBD1. This CDR3 has 13 residues. J gave up 2 bases and V 10 bases, and 6 bases lay outside the gene matches. Germline CDR1 and CDR2: KGHSH and LQKENI. This CDR3 is CATRTGDTYEQYF. The CDR3 nucleotides are TGTGCCACTCGGACAGGGGACACCTACGAGCAGTACTTC.

As DNA, the CDR3 is TGTGCCACCAGCAGACAAACCACTAGCGGAGCGAACACCGGGGAGCTGTTTTTT. Protein sequence: CATSRQTTSGANTGELFF. The chain links TRBV15 to TRBJ2-2; 8 bases map to TRBD2. Germline V gene lookup returns CDR1 LNHNV and CDR2 YYDKDF (reference sequence). J gave up 0 bases and V 2 bases, and 8 bases lay outside the gene matches. The CDR3 is 18 amino acids.

The V call is TRBV28, the J call TRBJ2-1; perhaps TRBD2 as D (6 bases). The CDR3 spans 14 residues. Germline values: CDR1 MDHEN, CDR2 SYDVKM. The V end was cut by 4 bases, the J end by 6 bases, with 13 bases between. Here the CDR3 DNA reads TGTGCCAGCAGTTACCGGGACTGGGGCAATGAGCAGTTCTTC. It yields the protein CASSYRDWGNEQFF.

About this clone itself: The germline gene is not matched at one end of the junction; a read error may be the cause. The CDR3 is CSSPPVGQGAQYF. The CDR3 bases are TGTTCCAGCCCCCCGGTAGGGCAAGGGGCCCAGTACTTC. The chain uses TRBV7-3 and TRBJ2-5, with D possibly matching TRBD1 (5 bases). CDR3 size: 13 residues. The germline CDR1 and CDR2 sequences are SGHTA and FQGTGA.

The chain recombines TRBV4-2 with TRBJ2-2; D is ambiguous. Trimming removed 0 bases at V and 5 bases at J, with 7 bases between. The CDR3 extends over 14 amino acids. Looked up from germline, CDR1 is LGHNA and CDR2 is YNFKEQ. The CDR3: CASSQDSRTGELFF. The CDR3 DNA follows: TGTGCCAGCAGCCAAGATTCCCGGACCGGGGAGCTGTTTTTT.

The chain carries TRBV5-1 and TRBJ2-3; maybe TRBD2 (7 bases). CDR1 and CDR2 from the germline V gene are SGHRS and YFSETQ. Trimming took 0 bases from V and 1 from J, leaving 12 bases between them. The length of the CDR3 is 16 residues. CDR3 DNA: TGCGCCAGCAGCTTGGATGGGGGGGCAGGCACAGATACGCAGTATTTT. Translating it yields CASSLDGGAGTDTQYF. Supplemented by reference TRBV5-1 and TRBJ2-3, the full variable domain reads KAGVTQTPRYLIKTRGQQVTLSCSPISGHRSVSWYQQTPGQGLQFLFEYFSETQRNKGNFPGRFSGRQFSNSRSEMNVSTLELGDSALYLCASSLDGGAGTDTQYFGPGTRLTVL.